The 16 T cell receptor beta chains presented below share a single source sample, sequenced in a study of blood T cell repertoires in COVID-19. The data were produced by immunoSEQ multiplex PCR, yet TCRdb's version contains in-frame clones alone and is incomplete. The sample has roughly 200,000 clones; approximately 90% are singletons. Sequencing input: PBMCs or T cells enriched from blood (not recorded which). These receptors all come from a man younger than 35 with acute COVID-19.

The chain couples TRBV12-5 to TRBJ2-7; TRBD2 might be the D (5 bases). Germline assignment: CDR1 LGHNT and CDR2 FRNRAP. V was clipped by 5 bases and J by 2 bases, with 16 bases between them. The CDR3 is 15 amino acids. The DNA for the CDR3 is TGTGCTAGTGGTCGAGAACCGGGATTAACCTACGAGCAGTACTTC. Translating it yields CASGREPGLTYEQYF. Full variable domain (outside the CDR3, taken from reference TRBV12-5 and TRBJ2-7): DARVTQTPRHKVTEMGQEVTMRCQPILGHNTVFWYRQTMMQGLELLAYFRNRAPLDDSGMPKDRFSAEMPDATLATLKIQPSEPRDSAVYFCASGREPGLTYEQYFGPGTRLTVT.

This clone turned up a few times. The chain joins TRBV5-1 to TRBJ2-7, with D possibly TRBD1 on 6 matching bases. The CDR3 consists of 15 residues. V dropped 4 bases and J dropped 0 bases, with 14 bases sitting between them. Per germline, CDR1 SGHRS and CDR2 YFSETQ. The DNA for the CDR3 is TGCGCCAGCAGCCTTGGTCCAGGGGTCTCCTACGAGCAGTACTTC. Translated, it gives CASSLGPGVSYEQYF.

This clone was seen at least ten times. The genes are TRBV28 and TRBJ1-2; TRBD1 is a possible D gene (5 bases). The V end was cut by 8 bases, the J end by 1 base, with 17 bases between. Per the germline V gene, CDR1 is MDHEN and CDR2 is SYDVKM. The length of the CDR3 is 15 residues. This chain's CDR3 is CASGPSDRSNYGYTF. As DNA, the CDR3 is TGTGCCAGCGGCCCCAGCGACAGAAGTAACTATGGCTACACCTTC.

The chain is built from TRBV7-9 and TRBJ1-4; 7 bases fit TRBD1. This CDR3 is built from 14 residues. J gave up 7 bases and V 5 bases, and 7 bases lay outside the gene matches. Germline V CDR1 and CDR2: SEHNR, FQNEAQ (reference sequence). The CDR3 reads CASSPTGVGEKLFF. The CDR3 nucleotides read TGTGCCAGCAGCCCAACAGGGGTGGGTGAAAAACTGTTTTTT.

The rearrangement links TRBV3-1 (or the pseudogene TRBV3-2) to TRBJ2-5, with TRBD2 identical over 9 bases. There are 16 residues in the CDR3. V shed 1 base and J 1 base; nucleotides not matched to a gene: 4. The V gene's germline CDR1 is LGHDT and CDR2 YNNKEL (reference sequence). The CDR3 region has the DNA TGTGCCAGCAGCCAAGGGACTAGCGAGACCCAAGAGACCCAGTACTTC. This sequence encodes CASSQGTSETQETQYF.

The chain combines TRBV9 with TRBJ1-4; TRBD1 agrees at 7 bases. Germline CDR1 and CDR2: SGDLS and YYNGEE. The J segment lost 2 bases and the V segment lost 3 bases, leaving 7 bases of the junction unmatched. The CDR3 runs to 16 residues. CDR3: CASSARTGPTNEKLFF. The CDR3 DNA is TGTGCCAGCAGCGCGCGGACAGGTCCGACTAATGAAAAACTGTTTTTT.

The chain couples TRBV30 to TRBJ2-7; 8 bases are shared with TRBD2. CDR1 and CDR2 (germline): GTSNPN, SVGIG (reference sequence). The length of the CDR3 is 13 residues. Trimming cost V 4 bases and J 2 bases; bases outside gene matches: 4. CDR3 amino acids: CAWTSGHTYEQYF. The CDR3 DNA sequence: TGTGCCTGGACTAGCGGGCATACCTACGAGCAGTACTTC.

V and J are TRBV4-1 and TRBJ1-4; 8 nucleotides agree with TRBD1. The J segment lost 3 bases and the V segment lost 1 base, leaving 1 base of the junction unmatched. The CDR3 is 15 residues long. The germline V gene encodes CDR1 MGHRA and CDR2 YSYEKL. The CDR3 spells CASSQATGANEKLFF. CDR3 in DNA: TGCGCCAGCAGCCAAGCGACAGGGGCTAATGAAAAACTGTTTTTT.

The CDR3 DNA sequence: TGTGCCAGCAGCTCTTCCAGGGATACTGAAGCTTTCTTT. Translation gives CASSSSRDTEAFF. The V call is TRBV5-4, the J call TRBJ1-1, with a weak D call TRBD1 (5 bases). There are 13 residues in the CDR3. Looked up from germline, CDR1 is SGHNT and CDR2 is YYREEE (reference sequence). V was shortened by 3 bases and J by 5 bases, with 11 bases between the two germline ends.

The rearrangement uses TRBV6-5 and TRBJ2-1; TRBD2 aligns across 16 bases. The CDR3 sequence is 14 residues long. The trim removed 4 bases at V and 14 bases at J, leaving 5 bases unmatched. The germline gives CDR1 MNHEY, CDR2 SVGAGI. The CDR3 DNA reads as TGTGCCAGCAGTTCCGGGACTAGCGGGAGGGAGGAGTTCTTC. It codes for CASSSGTSGREEFF.

The chain recombines TRBV6-5 with TRBJ1-5, with no clear D. The V end lost 2 bases, the J end lost 2 bases, and 7 bases lay between the germline ends. Per the germline V gene, CDR1 is MNHEY and CDR2 is SVGAGI. The CDR3 length is 14 residues. The CDR3 coding sequence is TGTGCCAGCAGTTACGGCCTTGGCAATCAGCCCCAGCATTTT. This sequence encodes CASSYGLGNQPQHF.

The genes are TRBV27 and TRBJ1-5, with TRBD1 identical over 7 bases. The CDR3 is made up of 16 amino acids. Losses at the gene ends were 4 bases for V and 4 bases for J; bases not matched to a gene: 10. Germline V CDR1 and CDR2: MNHEY, SMNVEV (reference sequence). Written as DNA, the CDR3 is TGTGCCAGCAGTTCAATAGGGGGGACAGAGAATCAGCCCCAGCATTTT. Translated: CASSSIGGTENQPQHF.

This clone came up once. The V and J genes are TRBV5-1 and TRBJ1-3; tentative D call: TRBD1 (6 bases). The CDR3 is 15 amino acids. V lost 0 bases to trimming and J lost 0 bases, with 7 bases between them. CDR1 and CDR2 from the germline V gene are SGHRS and YFSETQ. CDR3 DNA sequence: TGCGCCAGCAGCTTGGCAGGGGACTCTGGAAACACCATATATTTT. Translating it yields CASSLAGDSGNTIYF.

A single count supports this clone. The J gene is TRBJ2-7, the V gene TRBV5-8; 7 positions match TRBD1. The germline gives CDR1 SGHTS, CDR2 YDEGEE. The trim removed 1 base at V and 6 bases at J, leaving 1 base unmatched. The CDR3 runs to 12 residues. The CDR3 DNA follows: TGTGCCAGCAGCTTGTCAGGGGGCGAGCAGTACTTC. It is translated as CASSLSGGEQYF.

This clone has only one observation. The rearrangement links TRBV28 to TRBJ2-7; a weak D match, TRBD1 (5 bases). Trimming left V 6 bases short and J 2 bases short, with 11 bases between. The length of the CDR3 is 13 residues. The V gene's germline CDR1 is MDHEN and CDR2 SYDVKM. The CDR3, as DNA: TGTGCCAGCAGCCAAGGGGTAACCTACGAGCAGTACTTC. Protein: CASSQGVTYEQYF. The whole variable domain, remainder taken from reference TRBV28 and TRBJ2-7, is DVKVTQSSRYLVKRTGEKVFLECVQDMDHENMFWYRQDPGLGLRLIYFSYDVKMKEKGDIPEGYSVSREKKERFSLILESASTNQTSMYLCASSQGVTYEQYFGPGTRLTVT.

This rearrangement joins TRBV7-8 to TRBJ2-1; 11 bases agree with TRBD2. The CDR3 consists of 18 residues. Looked up from germline, CDR1 is SGHVS and CDR2 is FQNEAQ. Trimming cost V 8 bases and J 5 bases; bases outside gene matches: 17. The CDR3 coding sequence is TGTGCCAGCTCCCTTAAGGGACTAGCGGCCCTGGGGGACAATGAGCAGTTCTTC. Residues: CASSLKGLAALGDNEQFF.